This note documents a single T cell receptor (beta chain) sequence. Its cognate antigen is unknown. The data stem from a study of cytomegalovirus exposure and HLA in healthy donors. Whole-study results and caveats: Association of about 17,000 TCR beta sequences with HLA alleles was found at 0.05 false discovery rate in a later analysis. In a later analysis, CMV-associated beta chains were mostly HLA-associated, it appeared. A later analysis appeared to link common viral pathogens to several of the most significant clusters. Donor immune exposure was known only as CMV serostatus.

Trimming pared 4 bases from V and 8 bases from J, leaving 12 bases between. CDR3 length equals 12 residues. Germline lookup yields CDR1 SGHRS and CDR2 YFSETQ. The PCR made use of 60 Vbeta and 13 Jbeta primers. Assay used: immunoSEQ multiplex PCR; TCRdb lists only in-frame clones, some missing. The sample holds 90,000 to 130,000 clones, more than 70% seen once. This sequence joins TRBV5-1 and TRBJ1-1; D possibly corresponds to TRBD1 (5 bases). The receptor was derived from a woman in her sixties in good health and CMV-seropositive. The material sequenced was PBMCs. For the CDR3, the DNA is TGCGCCAGCAGCCAAGGGACTCAGGAAGCTTTCTTT. It codes for CASSQGTQEAFF.